These 2 T cell receptor beta chains came from one sample sequenced in a study of T cell changes during pregnancy in multiple sclerosis. The method was immunoSEQ multiplex PCR; TCRdb's version includes in-frame clones alone and lacks a portion of them. The sample holds roughly 30,000 clones, 85% to 90% seen once. The specimen was CD8+ T cells from peripheral blood mononuclear cells, collected after pregnancy. These receptors originate from a female donor with multiple sclerosis, enrolled in a pregnancy study.

The rearrangement joins TRBV27 to TRBJ2-7, with 10 bases matching TRBD1. This CDR3 region has 15 residues. V lost 4 bases, J lost 2 bases, and 5 bases stayed unmatched. CDR1 and CDR2 (germline): MNHEY, SMNVEV (reference sequence). The CDR3 reads CASSSPGTGAYEQYF. The CDR3 nucleotides read TGTGCCAGCAGTTCCCCCGGGACAGGGGCCTACGAGCAGTACTTC.

In this sample, this clone turned up once. V usage is TRBV30 and J usage is TRBJ2-7, with TRBD1 matching 7 bases. Germline CDR1 is GTSNPN and CDR2 is SVGIG (reference sequence). V gave up 6 bases and J gave up 0 bases; unmatched junction bases: 8. The CDR3 has 14 amino acids. CDR3 protein: CACLTGKNSYEQYF. The CDR3, as DNA: TGTGCCTGCTTGACAGGGAAAAACTCCTACGAGCAGTACTTC.